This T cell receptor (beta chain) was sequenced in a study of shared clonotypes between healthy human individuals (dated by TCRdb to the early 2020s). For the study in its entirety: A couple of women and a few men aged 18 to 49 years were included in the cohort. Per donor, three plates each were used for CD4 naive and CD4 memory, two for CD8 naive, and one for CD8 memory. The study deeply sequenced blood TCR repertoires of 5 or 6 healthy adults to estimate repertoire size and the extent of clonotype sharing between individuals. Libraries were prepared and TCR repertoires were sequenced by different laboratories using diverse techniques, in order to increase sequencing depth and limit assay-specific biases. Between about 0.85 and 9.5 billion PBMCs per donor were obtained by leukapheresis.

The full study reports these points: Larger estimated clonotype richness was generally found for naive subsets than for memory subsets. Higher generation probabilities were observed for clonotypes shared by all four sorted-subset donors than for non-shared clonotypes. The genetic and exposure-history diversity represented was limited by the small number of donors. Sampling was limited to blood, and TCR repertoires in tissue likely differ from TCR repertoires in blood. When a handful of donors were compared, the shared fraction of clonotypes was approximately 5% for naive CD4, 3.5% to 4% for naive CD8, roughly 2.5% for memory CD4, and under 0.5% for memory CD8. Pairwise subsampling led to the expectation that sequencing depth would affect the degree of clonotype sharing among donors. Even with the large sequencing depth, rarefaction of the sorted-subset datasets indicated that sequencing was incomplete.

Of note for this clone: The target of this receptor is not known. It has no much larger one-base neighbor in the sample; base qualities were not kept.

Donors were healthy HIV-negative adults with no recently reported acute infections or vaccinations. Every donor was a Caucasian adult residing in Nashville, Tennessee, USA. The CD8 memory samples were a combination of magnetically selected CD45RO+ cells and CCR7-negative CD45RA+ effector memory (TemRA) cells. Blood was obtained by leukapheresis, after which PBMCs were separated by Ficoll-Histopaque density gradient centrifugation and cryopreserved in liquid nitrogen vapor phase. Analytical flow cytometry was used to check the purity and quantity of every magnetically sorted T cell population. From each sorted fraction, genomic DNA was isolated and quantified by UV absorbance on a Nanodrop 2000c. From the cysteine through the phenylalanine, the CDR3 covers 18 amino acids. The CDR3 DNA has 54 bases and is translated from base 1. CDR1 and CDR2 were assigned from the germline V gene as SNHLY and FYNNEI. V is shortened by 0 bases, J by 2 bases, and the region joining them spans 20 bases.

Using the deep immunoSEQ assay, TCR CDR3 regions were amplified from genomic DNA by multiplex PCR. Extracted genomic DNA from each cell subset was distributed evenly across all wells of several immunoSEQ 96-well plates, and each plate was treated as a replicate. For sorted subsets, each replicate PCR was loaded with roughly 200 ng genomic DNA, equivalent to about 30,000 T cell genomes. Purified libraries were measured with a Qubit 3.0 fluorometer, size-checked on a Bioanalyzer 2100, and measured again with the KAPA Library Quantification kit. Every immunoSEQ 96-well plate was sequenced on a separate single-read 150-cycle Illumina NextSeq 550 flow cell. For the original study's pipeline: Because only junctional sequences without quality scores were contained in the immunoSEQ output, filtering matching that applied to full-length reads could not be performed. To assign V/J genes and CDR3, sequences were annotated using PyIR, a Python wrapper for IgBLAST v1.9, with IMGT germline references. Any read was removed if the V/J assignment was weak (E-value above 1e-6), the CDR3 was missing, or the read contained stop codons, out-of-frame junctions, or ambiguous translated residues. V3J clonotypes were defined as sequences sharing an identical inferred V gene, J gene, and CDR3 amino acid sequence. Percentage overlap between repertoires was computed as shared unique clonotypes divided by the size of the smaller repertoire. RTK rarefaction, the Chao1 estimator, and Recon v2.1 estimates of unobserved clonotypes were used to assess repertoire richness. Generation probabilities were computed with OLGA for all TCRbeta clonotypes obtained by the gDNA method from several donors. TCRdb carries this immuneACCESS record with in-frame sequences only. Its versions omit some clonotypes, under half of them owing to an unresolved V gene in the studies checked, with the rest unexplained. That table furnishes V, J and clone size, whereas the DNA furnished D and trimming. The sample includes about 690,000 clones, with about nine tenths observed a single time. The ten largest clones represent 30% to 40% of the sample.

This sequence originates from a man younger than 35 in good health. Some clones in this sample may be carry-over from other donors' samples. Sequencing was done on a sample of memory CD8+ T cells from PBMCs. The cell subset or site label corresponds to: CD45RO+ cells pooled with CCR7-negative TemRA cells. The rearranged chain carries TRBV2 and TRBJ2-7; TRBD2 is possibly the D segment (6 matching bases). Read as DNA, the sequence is TGTGCCAGCAGTGAAGCCCCAGCGGGCCTCCTACTTCCCTACGAGCAGTACTTC. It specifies CASSEAPAGLLLPYEQYF.